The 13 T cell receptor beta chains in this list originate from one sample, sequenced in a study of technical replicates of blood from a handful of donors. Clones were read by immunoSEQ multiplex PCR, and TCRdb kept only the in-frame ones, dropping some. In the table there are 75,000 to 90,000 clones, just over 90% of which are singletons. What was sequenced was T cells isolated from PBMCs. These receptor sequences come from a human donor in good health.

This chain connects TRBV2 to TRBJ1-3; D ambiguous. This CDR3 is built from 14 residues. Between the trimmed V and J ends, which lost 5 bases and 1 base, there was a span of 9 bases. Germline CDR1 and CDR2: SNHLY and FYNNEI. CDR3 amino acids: CASSPTGSGNTIYF. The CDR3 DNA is TGTGCCAGCAGTCCCACTGGTTCTGGAAACACCATATATTTT.

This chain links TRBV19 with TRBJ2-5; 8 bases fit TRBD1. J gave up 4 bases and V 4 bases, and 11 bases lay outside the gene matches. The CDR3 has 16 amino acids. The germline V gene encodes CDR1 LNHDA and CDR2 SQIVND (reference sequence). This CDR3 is CASSTYSGGPTETQYF. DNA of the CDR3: TGTGCCAGTAGTACCTACTCAGGGGGCCCTACAGAGACCCAGTACTTC.

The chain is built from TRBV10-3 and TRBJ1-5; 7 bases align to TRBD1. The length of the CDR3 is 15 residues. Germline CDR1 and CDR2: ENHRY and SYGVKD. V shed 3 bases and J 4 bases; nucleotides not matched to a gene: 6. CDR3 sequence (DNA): TGTGCCATCAGTGACGCGACAGGGTGGAATCAGCCCCAGCATTTT. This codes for CAISDATGWNQPQHF.

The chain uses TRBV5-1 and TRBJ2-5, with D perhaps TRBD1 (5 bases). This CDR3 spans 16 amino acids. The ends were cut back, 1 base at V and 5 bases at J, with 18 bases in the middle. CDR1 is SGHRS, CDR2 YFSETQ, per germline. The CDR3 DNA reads TGCGCCAGCAGCTTGCGCTTTGAAAGGAAGGGGGAGACCCAGTACTTC. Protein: CASSLRFERKGETQYF.

CDR3 coding DNA: TGTGCCAGCACCCATCCCTCTAAAACCTACGAGCAGTACTTC. It translates to CASTHPSKTYEQYF. V and J are TRBV7-8 and TRBJ2-7, with unresolved D. Germline values: CDR1 SGHVS, CDR2 FQNEAQ. The CDR3 covers 14 residues. The germline V and J ends were trimmed by 7 bases and 2 bases, with 15 bases remaining between them.

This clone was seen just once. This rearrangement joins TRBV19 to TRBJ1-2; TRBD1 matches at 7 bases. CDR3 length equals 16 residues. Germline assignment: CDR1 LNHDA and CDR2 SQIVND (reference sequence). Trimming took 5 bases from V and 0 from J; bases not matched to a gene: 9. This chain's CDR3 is CASSGTVGSANYGYTF. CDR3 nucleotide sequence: TGTGCCAGTAGTGGGACAGTCGGGTCGGCTAACTATGGCTACACCTTC.

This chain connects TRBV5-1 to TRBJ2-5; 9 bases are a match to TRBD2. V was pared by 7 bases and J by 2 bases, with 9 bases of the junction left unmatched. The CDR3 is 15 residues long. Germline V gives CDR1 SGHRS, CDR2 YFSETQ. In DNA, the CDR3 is TGCGCCAGCCGCCGAGCGGGGGGATTACAAGAGACCCAGTACTTC. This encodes CASRRAGGLQETQYF. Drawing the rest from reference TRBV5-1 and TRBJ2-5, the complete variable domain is KAGVTQTPRYLIKTRGQQVTLSCSPISGHRSVSWYQQTPGQGLQFLFEYFSETQRNKGNFPGRFSGRQFSNSRSEMNVSTLELGDSALYLCASRRAGGLQETQYFGPGTRLLVL.

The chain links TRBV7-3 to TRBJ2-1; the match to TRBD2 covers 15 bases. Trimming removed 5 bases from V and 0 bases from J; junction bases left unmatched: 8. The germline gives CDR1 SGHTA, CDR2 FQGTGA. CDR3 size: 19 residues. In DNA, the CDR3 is TGTGCCAGCAGCCGGACTAGCGGGGGGGCCAGGAGCTCCTACAATGAGCAGTTCTTC. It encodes CASSRTSGGARSSYNEQFF.

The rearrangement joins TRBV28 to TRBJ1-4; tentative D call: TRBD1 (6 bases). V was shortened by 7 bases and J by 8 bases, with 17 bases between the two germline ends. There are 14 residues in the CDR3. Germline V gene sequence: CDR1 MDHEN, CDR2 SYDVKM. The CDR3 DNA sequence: TGTGCCAGCAAACCCCCCGGGGGGCCGGAAAAACTGTTTTTT. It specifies CASKPPGGPEKLFF.

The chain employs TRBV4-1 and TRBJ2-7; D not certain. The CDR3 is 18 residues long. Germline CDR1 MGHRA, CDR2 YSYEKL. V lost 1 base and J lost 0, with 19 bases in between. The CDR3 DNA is TGCGCCAGCAGCCAAGGTAGTGTACCTTTCGAAGACTCCTACGAGCAGTACTTC. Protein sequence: CASSQGSVPFEDSYEQYF.

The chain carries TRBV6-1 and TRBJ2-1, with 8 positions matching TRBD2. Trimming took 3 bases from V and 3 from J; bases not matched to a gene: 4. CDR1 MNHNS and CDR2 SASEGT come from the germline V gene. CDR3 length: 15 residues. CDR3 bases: TGTGCCAGCAGTGACAGCGGGACTAGCTACAATGAGCAGTTCTTC. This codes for CASSDSGTSYNEQFF.

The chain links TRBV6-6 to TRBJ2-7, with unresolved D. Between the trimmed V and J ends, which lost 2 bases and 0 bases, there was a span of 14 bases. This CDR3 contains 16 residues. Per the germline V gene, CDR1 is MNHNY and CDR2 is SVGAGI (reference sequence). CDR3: CASSYSQDTYSYEQYF. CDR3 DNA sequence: TGTGCCAGCAGTTACAGCCAGGATACCTACTCCTACGAGCAGTACTTC.

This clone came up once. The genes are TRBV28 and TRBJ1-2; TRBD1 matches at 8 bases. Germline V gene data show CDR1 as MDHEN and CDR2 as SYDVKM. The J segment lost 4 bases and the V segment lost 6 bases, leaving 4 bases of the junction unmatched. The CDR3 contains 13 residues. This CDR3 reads CASRGQGAYGYTF. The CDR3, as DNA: TGTGCCAGCAGAGGACAGGGCGCCTATGGCTACACCTTC.